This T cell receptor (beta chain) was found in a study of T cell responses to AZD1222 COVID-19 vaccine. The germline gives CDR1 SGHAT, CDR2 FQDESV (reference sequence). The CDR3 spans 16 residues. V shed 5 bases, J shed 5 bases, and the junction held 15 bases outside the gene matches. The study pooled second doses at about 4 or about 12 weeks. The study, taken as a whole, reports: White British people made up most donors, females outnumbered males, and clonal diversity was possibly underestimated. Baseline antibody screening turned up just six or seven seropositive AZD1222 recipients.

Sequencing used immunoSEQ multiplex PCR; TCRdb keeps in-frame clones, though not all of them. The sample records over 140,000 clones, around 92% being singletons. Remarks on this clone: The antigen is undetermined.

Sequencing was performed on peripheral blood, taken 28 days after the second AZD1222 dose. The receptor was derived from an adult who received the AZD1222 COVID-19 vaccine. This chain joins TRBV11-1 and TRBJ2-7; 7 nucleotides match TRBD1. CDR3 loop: CASSRDPQGVGDEQYF. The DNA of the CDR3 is TGTGCCAGCAGCCGCGACCCCCAGGGGGTGGGTGACGAGCAGTACTTC.